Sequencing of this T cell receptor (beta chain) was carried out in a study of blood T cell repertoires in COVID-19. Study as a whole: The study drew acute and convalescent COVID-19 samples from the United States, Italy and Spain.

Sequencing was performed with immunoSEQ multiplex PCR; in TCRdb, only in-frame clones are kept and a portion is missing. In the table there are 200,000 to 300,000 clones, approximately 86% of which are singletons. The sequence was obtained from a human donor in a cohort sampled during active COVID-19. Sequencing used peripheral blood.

The CDR3 spells CASRGGQLFF. The CDR3 DNA is TGTGCCAGCCGCGGGGGCCAACTGTTTTTT. The chain employs TRBV6-5 and TRBJ1-4; TRBD1 is a possible D gene (6 bases). There are 10 residues in the CDR3. V was shortened by 8 bases and J by 12 bases, with 10 bases between the two germline ends. Germline V lookup: CDR1 MNHEY, CDR2 SVGAGI.